The 31 T cell receptor beta chains reported below all come from one sample, sequenced in a study of OX40 agonist ivuxolimab in advanced cancers. TCRdb keeps only in-frame clones here, not all; method: immunoSEQ multiplex PCR. This sample has tens of thousands of clones; over 80% occur once, and the top ten carry less than 5%. This specimen was CD4+ or CD8+ T cells sorted from blood, taken in a trial of the OX40 agonist ivuxolimab. The receptors shown here come from an adult with an advanced solid tumor such as melanoma, head and neck, liver or kidney cancer.

This sequence joins TRBV13 and TRBJ2-1, with 10 bases lining up with TRBD1. Germline CDR1 PRHDT, CDR2 FYEKMQ (reference sequence). Unmatched junction bases numbered 4, after V lost 3 bases and J lost 2 bases. The CDR3 is made up of 16 amino acids. CDR3 sequence (DNA): TGTGCCAGCAGCTTGAGGACAGGGGGGCCCTACAATGAGCAGTTCTTC. Translating gives CASSLRTGGPYNEQFF.

V is TRBV7-2 and J is TRBJ2-7; the D gene is possibly TRBD2 (6 bases). This CDR3 contains 13 residues. Trimming stripped 3 bases from V and 5 bases from J, with 11 bases between. In germline, CDR1 is SGHTA, CDR2 FQGNSA. The CDR3 DNA reads as TGTGCCAGCAGCTTCGGGGGAAGGGACGAGCAGTACTTC. Its protein is CASSFGGRDEQYF.

The chain is built from TRBV11-2 and TRBJ1-1, with 7 nucleotides matching TRBD1. CDR3 length: 15 amino acids. J gave up 4 bases and V 5 bases, and 10 bases lay outside the gene matches. Germline V gene lookup returns CDR1 SGHAT and CDR2 FQNNGV. CDR3 protein: CASSPDRVFGTEAFF. CDR3 in DNA: TGTGCCAGCAGCCCCGACAGGGTCTTCGGCACTGAAGCTTTCTTT.

The gene calls are TRBV2 and TRBJ1-4, with D possibly TRBD1 on 6 matching bases. V lost 6 bases and J 0 bases, leaving 11 bases between the germline ends. This CDR3 has 15 amino acids. The germline gives CDR1 SNHLY, CDR2 FYNNEI. DNA for the CDR3: TGTGCCAGCAGGAGGGACACCTCAACTAATGAAAAACTGTTTTTT. Its translation is CASRRDTSTNEKLFF.

The gene calls are TRBV7-9 and TRBJ2-1, with 9 bases aligning to TRBD2. Germline trimming cut 7 bases from V and 3 bases from J; bases unmatched to any gene: 10. This CDR3 has 16 amino acids. Germline CDR1 reads SEHNR; CDR2 reads FQNEAQ (reference sequence). CDR3 protein: CASNPRLAENYNEQFF. For the CDR3, the DNA is TGTGCCAGCAACCCCCGACTAGCGGAGAACTACAATGAGCAGTTCTTC.

The gene calls are TRBV29-1 and TRBJ2-1, with D hard to call. Germline CDR1 reads SQVTM; CDR2 reads ANQGSEA. The V gene lost 4 bases and the J gene lost 5 bases, with 3 bases spanning the gap. CDR3 length: 10 amino acids. In DNA form, the CDR3 reads TGCAGCGTTGGGGACAATGAGCAGTTCTTC. This translates into CSVGDNEQFF.

This clone was detected a few times. The chain combines TRBV5-4 with TRBJ2-7; D is unclear. This CDR3 contains 12 residues. V lost 4 bases, J lost 2 bases, and 7 bases lay in between. Germline values: CDR1 SGHNT, CDR2 YYREEE (reference sequence). CDR3 loop: CASSTETYEQYF. Written as DNA, the CDR3 is TGTGCCAGCAGCACCGAAACCTACGAGCAGTACTTC.

The J gene is TRBJ1-1, the V gene TRBV28, with D perhaps matching TRBD1 (6 bases). V lost 2 bases and J lost 5, with 15 bases in between. This CDR3 has 15 residues. Germline V gene sequence: CDR1 MDHEN, CDR2 SYDVKM. The CDR3 sequence: CASSLAGGRWTEAFF. The CDR3 DNA sequence: TGTGCCAGCAGTTTAGCGGGGGGGCGCTGGACTGAAGCTTTCTTT. The full variable domain, with the rest looked up from reference TRBV28 and TRBJ1-1, is DVKVTQSSRYLVKRTGEKVFLECVQDMDHENMFWYRQDPGLGLRLIYFSYDVKMKEKGDIPEGYSVSREKKERFSLILESASTNQTSMYLCASSLAGGRWTEAFFGQGTRLTVV.

V gene TRBV6-6 combines with J gene TRBJ2-2; no firm D call. V was shortened by 9 bases and J by 6 bases, with 8 bases between the two germline ends. Germline CDR1 MNHNY, CDR2 SVGAGI (reference sequence). CDR3 length equals 11 residues. The CDR3 coding sequence is TGTGCCAGTTCACAGTCCGGGGAGCTGTTTTTT. Its protein is CASSQSGELFF.

The chain joins TRBV4-1 to TRBJ2-3; 7 bases are shared with TRBD2. After removal of 0 bases from V and 8 bases from J, the junction contained 17 bases not matched to a gene. This CDR3 spans 18 amino acids. Germline V CDR1 and CDR2: MGHRA, YSYEKL. The DNA for the CDR3 is TGCGCCAGCAGCCAAGATACCCCCCTCCGGGGGAGGGCGGGTACGCAGTATTTT. Translated, it gives CASSQDTPLRGRAGTQYF.

CDR3 DNA sequence: TGTGCCAGCAACAAACCCGGACAGGGAAATGAGCAGTTCTTC. Protein sequence: CASNKPGQGNEQFF. The chain combines TRBV7-9 with TRBJ2-1; 8 bases are shared with TRBD1. Germline trimming cut 7 bases from V and 7 bases from J; bases unmatched to any gene: 9. The germline V gene has CDR1 SEHNR and CDR2 FQNEAQ (reference sequence). The CDR3 is 14 amino acids.

This clone was observed a single time. This sequence joins TRBV9 and TRBJ1-4; 11 bases match TRBD1. The CDR3 covers 17 residues. Germline lookup yields CDR1 SGDLS and CDR2 YYNGEE. J was trimmed by 1 base and V by 0 bases; bases with no gene match: 2. The CDR3 here is CASSVEGTGGTNEKLFF. The CDR3 coding sequence is TGTGCCAGCAGCGTAGAAGGGACAGGGGGAACTAATGAAAAACTGTTTTTT.

J is TRBJ2-7 and V is TRBV28; 11 bases are a match to TRBD2. This CDR3 spans 17 amino acids. Germline CDR1 is MDHEN and CDR2 is SYDVKM. With 5 bases clipped from V and 4 bases from J, the junction kept 13 bases outside the gene matches. The CDR3 DNA reads as TGTGCCAGCAGTAAAACGACTAGCGGGATCCAAGGATACGAGCAGTACTTC. Amino acids: CASSKTTSGIQGYEQYF.

The chain is built from TRBV10-3 and TRBJ2-6, with TRBD2 identical over 9 bases. The ends lost 10 bases at V and 1 base at J; junction bases unmatched: 5. CDR1 is ENHRY, CDR2 SYGVKD, per germline. This CDR3 comprises 15 residues. CDR3 region: CASLAGRSGANVLTF. CDR3 in DNA: TGTGCCAGCCTAGCGGGACGGTCTGGGGCCAACGTCCTGACTTTC.

This sequence joins TRBV27 and TRBJ2-3; TRBD2 matches at 8 bases. This CDR3 is 15 amino acids long. The V gene end was trimmed by 3 bases and the J gene end by 1 base; junction bases not matched to a gene: 3. Germline-derived CDR1 and CDR2 are MNHEY and SMNVEV (reference sequence). CDR3 residues: CASSLGTSGTDTQYF. The DNA of the CDR3 is TGTGCCAGCAGTTTGGGGACTAGTGGCACAGATACGCAGTATTTT.

CDR3 protein: CASSEDTGLVGEQYF. The CDR3 bases are TGTGCCAGCAGTGAAGATACGGGCCTAGTGGGAGAGCAGTACTTC. This chain joins TRBV6-1 and TRBJ2-7; no firm D call. The CDR3 is 15 amino acids. The V gene's germline CDR1 is MNHNS and CDR2 SASEGT. The ends were cut back, 1 base at V and 7 bases at J, with 17 bases in the middle.

The chain uses TRBV27 and TRBJ1-6; TRBD1 aligns across 10 bases. Germline CDR1 and CDR2: MNHEY and SMNVEV (reference sequence). With V trimmed by 5 bases and J by 10 bases, 5 bases remained unmatched. The CDR3 is 14 residues long. DNA for the CDR3: TGTGCCAGCAGTCGGGACAGGGGAGGATCACCCCTCCACTTT. The encoded protein is CASSRDRGGSPLHF.

The sample holds one count of this clone. This chain joins TRBV10-3 and TRBJ2-5, with no clear D. Germline CDR1 is ENHRY and CDR2 is SYGVKD. Trimming cost V 5 bases and J 1 base, with 11 bases left between them. The CDR3 runs to 14 residues. The CDR3 bases are TGTGCCATCAGTTCAGCGAGTCTCCAAGAGACCCAGTACTTC. Encoded protein: CAISSASLQETQYF.

The V call is TRBV10-2, the J call TRBJ2-5, with D uncertain. Germline loops: CDR1 WSHSY, CDR2 SAAADI. The length of the CDR3 is 12 residues. With 7 bases removed from V and 4 bases from J, the gap between germline ends came to 10 bases. The CDR3 nucleotides are TGCGCCAGCACCGTTGGTGGAGAGACCCAGTACTTC. Translation: CASTVGGETQYF.

This sequence joins TRBV15 and TRBJ1-5; maybe TRBD1 (5 bases). The CDR3 totals 15 residues. V lost 0 bases and J lost 3, with 9 bases in between. Germline lookup yields CDR1 LNHNV and CDR2 YYDKDF (reference sequence). The DNA of the CDR3 is TGTGCCACCAGCAGAGATCAGGGCACCAATCAGCCCCAGCATTTT. Translated: CATSRDQGTNQPQHF. The whole variable domain, filled in from reference TRBV15 and TRBJ1-5, reads DAMVIQNPRYQVTQFGKPVTLSCSQTLNHNVMYWYQQKSSQAPKLLFHYYDKDFNNEADTPDNFQSRRPNTSFCFLDIRSPGLGDTAMYLCATSRDQGTNQPQHFGDGTRLSIL.

This chain links TRBV6-5 with TRBJ1-1; D is uncertain. The germline CDR1 and CDR2 sequences are MNHEY and SVGAGI. This CDR3 spans 15 amino acids. The germline V and J ends were trimmed by 3 bases and 0 bases, with 11 bases remaining between them. The CDR3 region has the DNA TGTGCCAGCAGTTATTCGGTATACCTGAACACTGAAGCTTTCTTT. This translates into CASSYSVYLNTEAFF.

The V gene is TRBV4-1, the J gene TRBJ2-7; 7 nucleotides line up with TRBD1. CDR1 is MGHRA and CDR2 is YSYEKL in the germline V gene. This CDR3 has 16 residues. The junction had 13 bases not matched to a gene; V was cut back by 5 bases and J by 3 bases. This CDR3 reads CASSDRWAGGYYEQYF. The DNA for the CDR3 is TGCGCCAGCAGCGACCGGTGGGCAGGGGGTTACTACGAGCAGTACTTC.

The chain links TRBV4-1 to TRBJ2-7; maybe TRBD1 (5 bases). This CDR3 has 13 residues. The V end was cut by 4 bases, the J end by 5 bases, with 12 bases between. From germline, CDR1 is MGHRA and CDR2 YSYEKL. The CDR3 loop reads CASSLRQSHEQYF. DNA of the CDR3: TGCGCCAGCAGCCTTCGACAGTCACACGAGCAGTACTTC.

V and J are TRBV5-1 and TRBJ1-1; D unclear. The V gene lost 3 bases and the J gene lost 5 bases, with 17 bases spanning the gap. Germline V gene data show CDR1 as SGHRS and CDR2 as YFSETQ. This CDR3 contains 15 residues. Written as DNA, the CDR3 is TGCGCCAGCAGCTCGGCCCGGGAGGTGTTGACTGAAGCTTTCTTT. Translation gives CASSSAREVLTEAFF.

The chain carries TRBV7-9 and TRBJ2-2; 10 bases are shared with TRBD1. After removal of 8 bases from V and 6 bases from J, the junction contained 9 bases not matched to a gene. In germline, CDR1 is SEHNR, CDR2 FQNEAQ (reference sequence). CDR3 length equals 15 residues. The chain's CDR3 is CASHDTGQGPGELFF. CDR3 bases: TGTGCCAGCCACGATACGGGACAGGGGCCCGGGGAGCTGTTTTTT.

V is TRBV28 and J is TRBJ1-2; the D gene is possibly TRBD1 (6 bases). Trimming removed 6 bases from V and 4 bases from J, with 21 bases in between. CDR1 and CDR2 (germline): MDHEN, SYDVKM. This CDR3 contains 16 residues. CDR3 in DNA: TGTGCCAGCAGAACCCTAACAGGGTTCCGCATCTATGGCTACACCTTC. Translating it yields CASRTLTGFRIYGYTF.

V and J are TRBV19 and TRBJ1-1; TRBD1 agrees at 7 bases. CDR3 length equals 15 residues. CDR1 and CDR2 from the germline V gene are LNHDA and SQIVND (reference sequence). J was trimmed by 6 bases and V by 5 bases; bases with no gene match: 12. Here the CDR3 reads CASSGTTGWGAEAFF. The CDR3 DNA follows: TGTGCCAGTAGTGGGACGACAGGGTGGGGGGCTGAAGCTTTCTTT.

This clone has just a few counts. V and J are TRBV4-1 and TRBJ1-2; D remains ambiguous. This CDR3 contains 14 residues. Per the germline V gene, CDR1 is MGHRA and CDR2 is YSYEKL. Trimming cost V 1 base and J 5 bases, with 11 bases left between them. CDR3 sequence reads: CASSQGNSKYGYTF. DNA of the CDR3: TGCGCCAGCAGCCAAGGGAACAGTAAATATGGCTACACCTTC.

This clone was recorded once. The chain combines TRBV27 with TRBJ2-5; 8 bases line up with TRBD2. Near its end, the DNA agrees better with TRBJ2-7, so the J call may be wrong. The CDR3 is 16 residues long. The germline V gene has CDR1 MNHEY and CDR2 SMNVEV (reference sequence). CDR3 nucleotide sequence: TGTGCCAGCAGTCTGGAATATAGCGGGGACTCCTACGAGCAGTACTTC. Protein sequence: CASSLEYSGDSYEQYF.

This clone was found once. This rearrangement joins TRBV18 to TRBJ2-1, with 8 bases lining up with TRBD2. The CDR3 contains 16 residues. The V gene's germline CDR1 is KGHSH and CDR2 LQKENI. V shed 2 bases, J shed 8 bases, and the junction held 11 bases outside the gene matches. The CDR3 protein is CASSPRSGGPIHEQFF. The CDR3 coding sequence is TGTGCCAGCTCACCAAGGTCGGGGGGGCCTATCCATGAGCAGTTCTTC.

The V gene is TRBV7-2, the J gene TRBJ2-1; 11 bases line up with TRBD2. With V trimmed by 0 bases and J by 7 bases, 5 bases remained unmatched. Germline assignment: CDR1 SGHTA and CDR2 FQGNSA. This CDR3 has 16 amino acids. The CDR3 spells CASSLAVAGGLNEQFF. CDR3 bases: TGTGCCAGCAGCTTAGCGGTAGCGGGGGGGCTTAATGAGCAGTTCTTC.